Described below is a single T cell receptor (beta chain) sequence and its context. Recovered Cohort 3 donors showed two negative PCRs, clearance, or symptom resolution. This entry is derived from a study of blood T cell repertoires in COVID-19. The wider study: Sample material is recorded as cDNA or gDNA derived from T cells, B-cell-depleted T cells, or PBMCs.

The V end was cut by 3 bases, the J end by 6 bases, with 21 bases between. In germline, CDR1 is SGDLS, CDR2 YYNGEE. The CDR3 loop spans 16 amino acids. TCRdb keeps only in-frame clones here, not all; method: immunoSEQ multiplex PCR. The sample holds 200,000 to 250,000 clones, about 84% seen once. This rearrangement joins TRBV9 to TRBJ1-2; no clear D gene. This receptor was identified in a man in his fifties or sixties who had recovered from COVID-19. The sequenced material came from PBMCs or T cells enriched from blood (not recorded which). CDR3: CASSGERRLVLHGYTF. CDR3 DNA: TGTGCCAGCAGCGGAGAGAGGAGGCTCGTCCTACATGGCTACACCTTC.